This passage covers 13 T cell receptor beta chains from one sample sequenced in a study of T cell responses to AZD1222 COVID-19 vaccine. This table comes from immunoSEQ multiplex PCR, and its TCRdb copy is limited to in-frame clones, with some not included. The data contain around 130,000 clones, roughly nine tenths of them seen just once; the ten biggest clones take up roughly 5%. Sequenced material: peripheral blood, taken on day 0 of AZD1222 vaccination. The receptors were sampled from an adult in good health.

About this clone: One end of the junction is discordant with germline, which a read error may explain. This sequence joins TRBV29-1 and TRBJ1-1, with TRBD1 matching over 12 bases. Germline V gene lookup returns CDR1 SQVTM and CDR2 ANQGSEA. This CDR3 has 16 amino acids. CDR3 protein: CSVEVPGQGAMTEAFF. As DNA, the CDR3 is TGCAGCGTGGAAGTCCCGGGACAGGGGGCTATGACTGAAGCTTTCTTT.

The rearrangement joins TRBV13 to TRBJ1-1; D is possibly TRBD1 (5 bases). The CDR3 contains 12 residues. Between the trimmed V and J ends, which lost 4 bases and 5 bases, there was a span of 8 bases. Germline-derived CDR1 and CDR2 are PRHDT and FYEKMQ (reference sequence). The DNA for the CDR3 is TGTGCCAGCAGCTCTGGGGGGACTGAAGCTTTCTTT. This sequence encodes CASSSGGTEAFF. The variable domain in full, completed from reference TRBV13 and TRBJ1-1, reads AAGVIQSPRHLIKEKRETATLKCYPIPRHDTVYWYQQGPGQDPQFLISFYEKMQSDKGSIPDRFSAQQFSDYHSELNMSSLELGDSALYFCASSSGGTEAFFGQGTRLTVV.

The chain links TRBV6-5 to TRBJ1-2; D is possibly TRBD1 (5 bases). The CDR3 sequence is 13 residues long. Germline loops: CDR1 MNHEY, CDR2 SVGAGI. Trimming removed 9 bases at V and 2 bases at J, with 13 bases between. CDR3 amino acids: CASLNRDNYGYTF. DNA of the CDR3: TGTGCCAGTCTAAACCGGGACAACTATGGCTACACCTTC.

The genes are TRBV9 and TRBJ1-1, with TRBD1 matching 9 bases. Germline CDR1 and CDR2: SGDLS and YYNGEE. This CDR3 has 17 residues. The ends lost 3 bases at V and 4 bases at J; junction bases unmatched: 13. CDR3 in DNA: TGTGCCAGCAGCGCCCGGGACAGGGCGTTCGCGTTCACTGAAGCTTTCTTT. This sequence encodes CASSARDRAFAFTEAFF.

In its sample, this clone was seen once. The V and J genes are TRBV7-8 and TRBJ2-1, with TRBD2 identical over 7 bases. Germline assignment: CDR1 SGHVS and CDR2 FQNEAQ. This CDR3 is built from 14 residues. V lost 4 bases, J lost 5 bases, and 5 bases stayed unmatched. In DNA, the CDR3 is TGTGCCAGCAGCTGGCCGGGACTAAACAATGAGCAGTTCTTC. It is translated as CASSWPGLNNEQFF.

This clone was observed a single time. In DNA form, the CDR3 reads TGTGCCAGCAGTAGGGACGCAACTAACTATGGCTACACCTTC. Its protein is CASSRDATNYGYTF. The V and J genes are TRBV28 and TRBJ1-2, with D maybe TRBD1 (5 bases). Germline CDR1 MDHEN, CDR2 SYDVKM. Deletions cut 5 bases from V and 0 bases from J, with 10 bases between. The CDR3 has 14 residues.

The V and J genes are TRBV7-3 and TRBJ1-5; possible D gene TRBD1, 6 bases. The CDR3 consists of 14 residues. With 5 bases removed from V and 5 bases from J, the gap between germline ends came to 13 bases. CDR1 and CDR2 (germline): SGHTA, FQGTGA. In nucleotides, the CDR3 is TGTGCCAGCAGCCCCGGACAGCCAGATCAGCCCCAGCATTTT. Translated, it gives CASSPGQPDQPQHF.

The chain uses TRBV6-5 and TRBJ1-2, with TRBD1 identical over 7 bases. Germline loops: CDR1 MNHEY, CDR2 SVGAGI. V lost 2 bases, J lost 3 bases, and 3 bases stayed unmatched. The CDR3 extends over 14 amino acids. The CDR3 spells CASSYGTADYGYTF. The CDR3 DNA reads TGTGCCAGCAGTTACGGGACAGCCGACTATGGCTACACCTTC.

V gene TRBV5-8 combines with J gene TRBJ1-4; D gene ambiguous. The length of the CDR3 is 16 residues. Trimming took 0 bases from V and 6 from J, leaving 15 bases between them. Germline V gene sequence: CDR1 SGHTS, CDR2 YDEGEE. This CDR3 reads CASSLGSPVWDEKLFF. The CDR3 region has the DNA TGTGCCAGCAGCTTGGGGAGTCCTGTCTGGGATGAAAAACTGTTTTTT.

The chain uses TRBV5-4 and TRBJ2-7, with D unresolved. Trimming pared 0 bases from V and 4 bases from J, leaving 8 bases between. Looked up from germline, CDR1 is SGHNT and CDR2 is YYREEE (reference sequence). The CDR3 has 13 amino acids. CDR3 region: CASSLEDEYEQYF. Here the CDR3 DNA reads TGTGCCAGCAGCTTGGAGGATGAGTACGAGCAGTACTTC.

This chain links TRBV4-2 with TRBJ1-4; no definite D call. With 2 bases removed from V and 5 bases from J, the gap between germline ends came to 18 bases. Per the germline V gene, CDR1 is LGHNA and CDR2 is YNFKEQ. This CDR3 contains 17 residues. CDR3 DNA: TGTGCCAGCAGCCAACCCCGGTTAAGGGTTGGGAATGAAAAACTGTTTTTT. It is translated as CASSQPRLRVGNEKLFF.

The chain uses TRBV3-1 (or the pseudogene TRBV3-2) and TRBJ1-2, with D uncertain. V shed 4 bases and J shed 8 bases, with 17 bases lying between them. The CDR3 is made up of 14 amino acids. CDR1 is LGHDT, CDR2 YNNKEL, per germline (reference sequence). CDR3 DNA sequence: TGTGCCAGCAGCCCCAGATTAAGTCCGGAGGGCTACACCTTC. It yields the protein CASSPRLSPEGYTF.

The chain is built from TRBV15 and TRBJ2-7; TRBD2 matches 10 bases. J gave up 4 bases and V 6 bases, and 12 bases lay outside the gene matches. Per the germline V gene, CDR1 is LNHNV and CDR2 is YYDKDF (reference sequence). The CDR3 is 16 amino acids. CDR3 sequence reads: CATSQLSGRAQYEQYF. CDR3 bases: TGTGCCACCAGTCAATTGAGCGGGAGGGCCCAGTACGAGCAGTACTTC.